Shown below are 27 T cell receptor beta chains from a single sample sequenced in a study of beta chain features in type 1 diabetes. The authors reverse transcribed all of the isolated RNA, so sequencing captured expressed TCRB transcripts. Produced via immunoSEQ multiplex PCR; TCRdb's table is partial and in-frame only. Of hundreds of thousands of clones in the sample, about an eighth were seen once. No antigen has been identified for these receptors. General study points: Within each of all four CD4+ subsets, Type 1 diabetes patients had TCRB CDR3s that were moderately but significantly shorter.

The specimen sequenced was naive CD4+ T cells from blood. Source of these receptors: a man aged 18 to 30 with type 1 diabetes.

V and J are TRBV20-1 and TRBJ2-1; 7 positions agree with TRBD2. This CDR3 comprises 11 residues. The V segment lost 4 bases and the J segment 11 bases; nucleotides outside the gene matches: 5. From germline, CDR1 is DFQATT and CDR2 SNEGSKA (reference sequence). CDR3 protein: CSAIREEKQFF. In nucleotides, the CDR3 is TGCAGTGCTATCCGGGAGGAAAAGCAGTTCTTC.

This clone showed up just once. The V gene is TRBV7-2, the J gene TRBJ1-1; possible D gene TRBD1, 6 bases. Germline V gene sequence: CDR1 SGHTA, CDR2 FQGNSA. V was trimmed by 2 bases and J by 7 bases, leaving 14 bases between them. CDR3 length: 14 amino acids. CDR3 in amino acids: CASSLNQGSGEAFF. The CDR3 coding sequence is TGTGCCAGCAGCTTAAATCAGGGGAGTGGTGAAGCTTTCTTT.

This chain joins TRBV2 and TRBJ2-7, with D perhaps assigned TRBD1 or TRBD2 (5 bases each). Between the trimmed V and J ends, which lost 5 bases and 2 bases, there was a span of 7 bases. Germline V gene data show CDR1 as SNHLY and CDR2 as FYNNEI. This CDR3 region has 12 residues. Here the CDR3 reads CASSRGPYEQYF. The CDR3 DNA reads TGTGCCAGCAGTCGGGGCCCCTACGAGCAGTACTTC.

The V gene is TRBV29-1, the J gene TRBJ1-1, with a weak D call TRBD1 (6 bases). V was trimmed by 5 bases and J by 1 base, leaving 11 bases between them. Per germline, CDR1 SQVTM and CDR2 ANQGSEA. This CDR3 has 13 amino acids. The chain's CDR3 is CSVRRGANTEAFF. As DNA, the CDR3 is TGCAGCGTTAGACGGGGGGCGAACACTGAAGCTTTCTTT.

The table lists this clone with a few counts. The chain links TRBV7-9 to TRBJ1-3; D gene ambiguous. Germline V gives CDR1 SEHNR, CDR2 FQNEAQ (reference sequence). The ends were cut back, 5 bases at V and 0 bases at J, with 14 bases in the middle. CDR3 length: 16 residues. DNA for the CDR3: TGTGCCAGCAGCCACCGTGAGGCTGACTCTGGAAACACCATATATTTT. Translating it yields CASSHREADSGNTIYF.

The J gene is TRBJ2-1, the V gene TRBV4-1, with TRBD2 matching over 8 bases. Germline CDR1 is MGHRA and CDR2 is YSYEKL. The CDR3 runs 16 residues. The J segment lost 4 bases and the V segment lost 0 bases, leaving 5 bases of the junction unmatched. DNA of the CDR3: TGCGCCAGCAGCCAAGAGACTAGCGCAAGATACAATGAGCAGTTCTTC. Translation: CASSQETSARYNEQFF.

CDR3 region: CASSRVIYNQPQHF. Written as DNA, the CDR3 is TGTGCCAGCAGCCGAGTGATTTACAATCAGCCCCAGCATTTT. The chain carries TRBV28 and TRBJ1-5; D is undetermined. From germline, CDR1 is MDHEN and CDR2 SYDVKM. V was clipped by 6 bases and J by 3 bases, with 12 bases between them. This CDR3 is 14 amino acids long.

There are a few counts of this clone. The chain carries TRBV4-2 and TRBJ1-1, with 7 positions matching TRBD1. The CDR3 has 16 residues. With 3 bases clipped from V and 1 base from J, the junction kept 8 bases outside the gene matches. Germline CDR1 reads LGHNA; CDR2 reads YNFKEQ. DNA of the CDR3: TGTGCCAGCAGCCACCCCTTTGGGACAGCGAACACTGAAGCTTTCTTT. The encoded protein is CASSHPFGTANTEAFF.

This clone has a handful of counts. This chain joins TRBV5-1 and TRBJ2-5; 12 nucleotides agree with TRBD2. The V and J ends lost 3 bases and 5 bases, in that order; junction bases with no gene match: 5. Germline values: CDR1 SGHRS, CDR2 YFSETQ. The CDR3 consists of 15 residues. The CDR3, as DNA: TGCGCCAGCAGCTCGACTAGCGGGAGCTGGGAGACCCAGTACTTC. This encodes CASSSTSGSWETQYF.

This clone was recorded a few times. This chain joins TRBV6-5 and TRBJ2-7, with 7 bases lining up with TRBD1. Germline V gene lookup returns CDR1 MNHEY and CDR2 SVGAGI. This CDR3 contains 15 residues. J gave up 2 bases and V 4 bases, and 8 bases lay outside the gene matches. CDR3 residues: CASSLAGGDPYEQYF. The CDR3 DNA is TGTGCCAGCAGTTTAGCAGGGGGAGACCCCTACGAGCAGTACTTC.

The chain carries TRBV7-6 and TRBJ2-7; D remains ambiguous. The CDR3 length is 15 residues. Deletions cut 2 bases from V and 0 bases from J, with 11 bases between. Germline CDR1 is SGHVS and CDR2 is FNYEAQ. CDR3 in amino acids: CASSLNDLTSYEQYF. The CDR3 DNA sequence: TGTGCCAGCAGCTTAAACGACCTAACCTCCTACGAGCAGTACTTC.

The rearrangement links TRBV27 to TRBJ1-1; no clear D. CDR1 MNHEY and CDR2 SMNVEV come from the germline V gene (reference sequence). The CDR3 is 14 residues long. Trimming removed 4 bases at V and 7 bases at J, with 16 bases between. The CDR3 reads CASSSPPVGSEAFF. CDR3 in DNA: TGTGCCAGCAGTTCCCCCCCAGTGGGGAGTGAAGCTTTCTTT.

The chain recombines TRBV29-1 with TRBJ2-5; TRBD1 matches at 8 bases. CDR3 length: 13 amino acids. The trim removed 4 bases at V and 5 bases at J, leaving 6 bases unmatched. Germline-derived CDR1 and CDR2 are SQVTM and ANQGSEA. The DNA of the CDR3 is TGCAGCGTTGTGCCAGGGGGCGCGGAGACCCAGTACTTC. Its protein product is CSVVPGGAETQYF.

In its sample, this clone was seen a few times. This chain joins TRBV4-2 and TRBJ2-1; D is possibly TRBD2 (6 bases). Germline CDR1 reads LGHNA; CDR2 reads YNFKEQ. This CDR3 has 15 amino acids. Trimming shortened V by 0 bases and J by 4 bases, and 10 bases separated the two germline ends. The CDR3 nucleotides are TGTGCCAGCAGCCAAGAGCTAGCGAGGTACAATGAGCAGTTCTTC. As protein: CASSQELARYNEQFF.

This clone was found a few times. The chain couples TRBV7-9 to TRBJ1-5, with 9 bases lining up with TRBD1. This CDR3 contains 17 residues. CDR1 is SEHNR, CDR2 FQNEAQ, per germline (reference sequence). After removal of 5 bases from V and 4 bases from J, the junction contained 12 bases not matched to a gene. CDR3 nucleotide sequence: TGTGCCAGCAGCCCCGGAGGATGGGACAGGGCTAATCAGCCCCAGCATTTT. Its protein product is CASSPGGWDRANQPQHF.

The chain links TRBV6-1 to TRBJ1-2; no clear D gene. This CDR3 has 13 amino acids. Looked up from germline, CDR1 is MNHNS and CDR2 is SASEGT. V was pared by 5 bases and J by 4 bases, with 11 bases between. CDR3 amino acids: CASSNTGPYGYTF. Here the CDR3 DNA reads TGTGCCAGCAGTAACACTGGGCCCTATGGCTACACCTTC.

This rearrangement joins TRBV4-1 to TRBJ2-7; D is uncertain. CDR3 length equals 13 residues. V lost 4 bases and J lost 0, with 7 bases in between. Germline V lookup: CDR1 MGHRA, CDR2 YSYEKL. The CDR3 sequence: CASSLTASYEQYF. The DNA of the CDR3 is TGCGCCAGCAGCCTAACAGCCTCCTACGAGCAGTACTTC.

V is TRBV28 and J is TRBJ1-4; maybe TRBD1 (6 bases). CDR3 length equals 13 residues. Per germline, CDR1 MDHEN and CDR2 SYDVKM. The V end lost 6 bases, the J end lost 6 bases, and 11 bases lay between the germline ends. CDR3 sequence: CASRSSGDEKLFF. In nucleotides, the CDR3 is TGTGCCAGCAGGAGTTCAGGGGATGAAAAACTGTTTTTT.

There are a few counts of this clone. The V call is TRBV18, the J call TRBJ1-5; 7 nucleotides align to TRBD1. This CDR3 region has 14 residues. Germline lookup yields CDR1 KGHSH and CDR2 LQKENI. With V trimmed by 3 bases and J by 8 bases, 7 bases remained unmatched. CDR3 loop: CASSPSTGYEPQHF. As DNA, the CDR3 is TGTGCCAGCTCACCTTCGACAGGGTATGAGCCCCAGCATTTT. Complete variable domain (other parts from reference TRBV18 and TRBJ1-5): NAGVMQNPRHLVRRRGQEARLRCSPMKGHSHVYWYRQLPEEGLKFMVYLQKENIIDESGMPKERFSAEFPKEGPSILRIQQVVRGDSAAYFCASSPSTGYEPQHFGDGTRLSIL.

The rearrangement links TRBV2 to TRBJ2-7; D is possibly TRBD1 (5 bases). Trimming stripped 8 bases from V and 6 bases from J, with 14 bases between. The germline gives CDR1 SNHLY, CDR2 FYNNEI. The CDR3 consists of 12 residues. The CDR3 sequence is CASRHDRSEQYF. DNA of the CDR3: TGTGCCAGCCGCCACGACAGATCCGAGCAGTACTTC.

V is TRBV5-8 and J is TRBJ2-7; 7 bases agree with TRBD2. This CDR3 spans 13 amino acids. CDR1 is SGHTS and CDR2 is YDEGEE in the germline V gene. After removal of 4 bases from V and 11 bases from J, the junction contained 12 bases not matched to a gene. The CDR3 DNA is TGTGCCAGCAGCGTAAACCCTAGCGGAGCAAAGTACTTC. Translated, it gives CASSVNPSGAKYF.

The chain employs TRBV9 and TRBJ2-3; D tentatively reads TRBD1 or TRBD2 (5 bases each). The CDR3 is 16 amino acids. The germline gives CDR1 SGDLS, CDR2 YYNGEE. Trimming cost V 4 bases and J 1 base, with 16 bases left between them. This CDR3 reads CASSPRAGAGTDTQYF. CDR3 coding DNA: TGTGCCAGCAGCCCTCGCGCCGGGGCGGGCACAGATACGCAGTATTTT.

This clone was seen only once. The chain uses TRBV4-2 and TRBJ1-6, with D hard to call. The V end was cut by 0 bases, the J end by 7 bases, with 10 bases between. Looked up from germline, CDR1 is LGHNA and CDR2 is YNFKEQ. The CDR3 consists of 15 residues. Here the CDR3 reads CASSQDGVENSPLHF. CDR3 DNA sequence: TGTGCCAGCAGCCAAGATGGGGTAGAGAATTCACCCCTCCACTTT.

This clone turned up a few times. J is TRBJ2-5 and V is TRBV7-3; D is uncertain. Per the germline V gene, CDR1 is SGHTA and CDR2 is FQGTGA. This CDR3 contains 13 residues. The V gene lost 3 bases and the J gene lost 6 bases, with 11 bases spanning the gap. The CDR3 DNA sequence: TGTGCCAGCAGCTTTCGGAATGGGAAGACCCAGTACTTC. Residues: CASSFRNGKTQYF.

This clone was recorded a few times. This chain uses TRBV7-6 with TRBJ2-7; TRBD1 aligns across 11 bases. The CDR3 length is 14 residues. V gave up 5 bases and J gave up 2 bases; unmatched junction bases: 2. Germline CDR1 SGHVS, CDR2 FNYEAQ. For the CDR3, the DNA is TGTGCCAGCAGCCCGGGACAGGGGGCCTACGAGCAGTACTTC. The encoded protein is CASSPGQGAYEQYF.

The chain combines TRBV30 with TRBJ1-2; no clear D gene. With 8 bases removed from V and 8 bases from J, the gap between germline ends came to 18 bases. This CDR3 has 12 residues. Per the germline V gene, CDR1 is GTSNPN and CDR2 is SVGIG (reference sequence). The DNA of the CDR3 is TGTGCCCTGATCCCTCGGGCGCGGGGCTACACCTTC. Translated: CALIPRARGYTF.

This clone was counted a few times. The CDR3 protein is CASRTEETQYF. The CDR3 DNA follows: TGCGCCAGCCGCACCGAAGAGACCCAGTACTTC. The chain carries TRBV5-1 and TRBJ2-5, with D unresolved. CDR1 and CDR2 from the germline V gene are SGHRS and YFSETQ. V gave up 7 bases and J gave up 3 bases, with 7 bases separating them. This CDR3 is 11 amino acids long.